This T cell receptor beta chain was documented in a study of shared clonotypes between healthy human individuals. On the study more broadly: The plates for each donor numbered three CD4 naive, three CD4 memory, two CD8 naive and one CD8 memory.

A split of CD4+ cells into CD45RA+ naive and CD45RA-negative memory subsets was performed. The material for each subset, its genomic DNA, was split evenly across several immunoSEQ plates. TCRdb keeps only in-frame clones here, not all; method: immunoSEQ multiplex PCR. The sample records about 1.1 million clones, roughly 80% being singletons. Note on this clone: Its matching antigen is unknown.

The germline gives CDR1 SGHNT, CDR2 YYREEE (reference sequence). This CDR3 has 14 amino acids. V dropped 2 bases and J dropped 3 bases, with 11 bases sitting between them. Study-wide results and limits: Non-shared clonotypes displayed generation probabilities falling below those of clonotypes present in all four donors.

The gene calls are TRBV5-4 and TRBJ1-1; D is ambiguous. Specimen: memory CD4+ T cells from PBMCs. Subset noted: CD45RA-negative fraction. This TCR was recovered from a young man in good health. Some clones in this sample may be carry-over from other donors' samples. CDR3 sequence (DNA): TGTGCCAGCAGCTTCGACTCCGATTACACTGAAGCTTTCTTT. It specifies CASSFDSDYTEAFF.